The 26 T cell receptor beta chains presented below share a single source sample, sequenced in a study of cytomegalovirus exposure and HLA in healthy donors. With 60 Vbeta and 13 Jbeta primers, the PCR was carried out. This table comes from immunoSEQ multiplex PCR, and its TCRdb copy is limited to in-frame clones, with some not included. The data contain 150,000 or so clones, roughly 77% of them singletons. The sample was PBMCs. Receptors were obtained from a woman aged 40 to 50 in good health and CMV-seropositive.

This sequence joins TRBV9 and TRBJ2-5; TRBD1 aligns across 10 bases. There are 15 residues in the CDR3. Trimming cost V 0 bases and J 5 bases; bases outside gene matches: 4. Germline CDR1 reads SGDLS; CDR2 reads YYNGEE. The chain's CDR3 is CASSVDGTGVETQYF. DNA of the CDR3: TGTGCCAGCAGCGTAGACGGGACAGGGGTGGAGACCCAGTACTTC.

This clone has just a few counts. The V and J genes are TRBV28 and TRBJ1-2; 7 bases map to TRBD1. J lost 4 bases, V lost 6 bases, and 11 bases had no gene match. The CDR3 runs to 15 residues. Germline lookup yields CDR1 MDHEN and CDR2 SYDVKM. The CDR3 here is CASRNRGSGGYGYTF. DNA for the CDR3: TGTGCCAGCAGAAACAGGGGCTCCGGGGGCTATGGCTACACCTTC.

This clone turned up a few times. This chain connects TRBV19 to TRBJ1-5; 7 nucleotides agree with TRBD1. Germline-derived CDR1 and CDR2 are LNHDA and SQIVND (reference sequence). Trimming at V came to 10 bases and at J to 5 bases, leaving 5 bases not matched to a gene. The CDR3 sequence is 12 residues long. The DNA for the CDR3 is TGTGCCACCAGGGGGATGGATCAGCCCCAGCATTTT. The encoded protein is CATRGMDQPQHF.

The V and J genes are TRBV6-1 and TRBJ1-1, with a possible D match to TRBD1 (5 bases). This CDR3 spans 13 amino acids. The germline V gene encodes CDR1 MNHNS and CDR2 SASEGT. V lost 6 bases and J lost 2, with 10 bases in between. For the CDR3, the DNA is TGTGCCAGCAGGGACATAGAAAACACTGAAGCTTTCTTT. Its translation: CASRDIENTEAFF.

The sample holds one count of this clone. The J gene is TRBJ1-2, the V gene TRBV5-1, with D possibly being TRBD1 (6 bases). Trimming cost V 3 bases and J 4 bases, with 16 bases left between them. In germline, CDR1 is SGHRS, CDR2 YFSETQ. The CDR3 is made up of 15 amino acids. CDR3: CASSSGGAGLYGYTF. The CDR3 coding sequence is TGCGCCAGCAGCTCGGGGGGGGCAGGCCTCTATGGCTACACCTTC.

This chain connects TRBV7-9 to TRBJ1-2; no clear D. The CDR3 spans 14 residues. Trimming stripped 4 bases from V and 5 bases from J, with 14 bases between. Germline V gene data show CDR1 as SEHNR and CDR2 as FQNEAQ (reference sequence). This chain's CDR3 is CASSSAVMRYGYTF. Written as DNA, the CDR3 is TGTGCCAGCAGCTCCGCCGTGATGCGTTATGGCTACACCTTC. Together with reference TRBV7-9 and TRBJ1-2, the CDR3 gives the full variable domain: DTGVSQNPRHKITKRGQNVTFRCDPISEHNRLYWYRQTLGQGPEFLTYFQNEAQLEKSRLLSDRFSAERPKGSFSTLEIQRTEQGDSAMYLCASSSAVMRYGYTFGSGTRLTVV.

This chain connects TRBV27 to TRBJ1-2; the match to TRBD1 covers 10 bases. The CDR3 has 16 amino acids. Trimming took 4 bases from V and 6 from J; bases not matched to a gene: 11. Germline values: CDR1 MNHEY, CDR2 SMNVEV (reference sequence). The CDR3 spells CASSSPTGGRYNGYTF. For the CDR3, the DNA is TGTGCCAGCAGTTCTCCGACAGGGGGCAGGTACAATGGCTACACCTTC.

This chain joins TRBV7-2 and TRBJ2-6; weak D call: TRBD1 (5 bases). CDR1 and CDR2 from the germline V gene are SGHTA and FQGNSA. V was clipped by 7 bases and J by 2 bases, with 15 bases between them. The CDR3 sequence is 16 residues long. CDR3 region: CASTGQRGPGANVLTF. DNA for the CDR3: TGTGCCAGCACCGGACAACGTGGTCCTGGGGCCAACGTCCTGACTTTC.

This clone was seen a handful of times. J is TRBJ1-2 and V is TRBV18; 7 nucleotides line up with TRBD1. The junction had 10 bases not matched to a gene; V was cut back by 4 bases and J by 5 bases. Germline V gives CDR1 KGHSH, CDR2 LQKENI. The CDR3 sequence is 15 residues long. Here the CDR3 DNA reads TGTGCCAGCTCACACCTCCCGGGACAGACTTATGGCTACACCTTC. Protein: CASSHLPGQTYGYTF.

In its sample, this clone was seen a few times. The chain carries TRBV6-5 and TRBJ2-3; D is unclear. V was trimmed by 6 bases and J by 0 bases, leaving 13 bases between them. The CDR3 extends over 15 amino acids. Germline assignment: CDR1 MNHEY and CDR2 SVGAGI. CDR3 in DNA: TGTGCCAGCAGCCGACATGTGCAAAGCACAGATACGCAGTATTTT. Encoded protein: CASSRHVQSTDTQYF.

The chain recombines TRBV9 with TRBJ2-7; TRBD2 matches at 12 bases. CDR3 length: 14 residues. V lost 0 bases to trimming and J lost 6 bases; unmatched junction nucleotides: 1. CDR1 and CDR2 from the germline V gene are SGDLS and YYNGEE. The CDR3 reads CASSVVLAGGEQYF. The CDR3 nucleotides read TGTGCCAGCAGCGTAGTACTAGCGGGAGGCGAGCAGTACTTC.

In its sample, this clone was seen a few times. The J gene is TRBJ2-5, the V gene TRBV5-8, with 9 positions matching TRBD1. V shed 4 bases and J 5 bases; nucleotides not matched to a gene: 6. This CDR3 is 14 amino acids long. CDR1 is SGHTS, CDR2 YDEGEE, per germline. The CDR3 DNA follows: TGTGCCAGCAGCCAAACAGGGGGCCGTGAGACCCAGTACTTC. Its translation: CASSQTGGRETQYF.

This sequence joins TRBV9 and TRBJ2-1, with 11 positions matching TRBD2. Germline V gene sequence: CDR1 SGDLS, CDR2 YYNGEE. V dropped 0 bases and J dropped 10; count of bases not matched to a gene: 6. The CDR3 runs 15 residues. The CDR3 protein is CASSVDGSGRGEQFF. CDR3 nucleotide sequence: TGTGCCAGCAGCGTAGATGGTAGCGGGAGGGGAGAGCAGTTCTTC.

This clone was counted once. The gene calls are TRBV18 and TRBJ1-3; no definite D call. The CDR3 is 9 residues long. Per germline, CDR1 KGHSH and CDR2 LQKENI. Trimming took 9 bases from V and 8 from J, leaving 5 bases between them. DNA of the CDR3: TGTGCCAGGGGAGACACCATATATTTT. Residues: CARGDTIYF.

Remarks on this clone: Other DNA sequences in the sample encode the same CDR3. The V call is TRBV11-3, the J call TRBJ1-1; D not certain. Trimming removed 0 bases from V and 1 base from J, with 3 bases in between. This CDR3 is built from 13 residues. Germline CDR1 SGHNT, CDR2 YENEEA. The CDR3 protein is CASSLDRNTEAFF. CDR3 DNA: TGTGCCAGCAGCTTAGACAGGAACACTGAAGCTTTCTTT.

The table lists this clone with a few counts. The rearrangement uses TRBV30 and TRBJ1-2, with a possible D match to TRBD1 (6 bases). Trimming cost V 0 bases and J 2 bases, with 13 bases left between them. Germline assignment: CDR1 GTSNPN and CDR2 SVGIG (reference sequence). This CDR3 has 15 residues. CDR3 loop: CAWSVRGARNYGYTF. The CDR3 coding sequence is TGTGCCTGGAGTGTTCGGGGGGCGCGGAACTATGGCTACACCTTC.

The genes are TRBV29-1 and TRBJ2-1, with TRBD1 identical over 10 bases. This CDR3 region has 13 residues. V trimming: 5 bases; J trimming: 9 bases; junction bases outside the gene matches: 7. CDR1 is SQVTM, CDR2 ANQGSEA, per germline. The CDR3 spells CSVRTGGDGEQFF. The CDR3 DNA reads TGCAGCGTTCGGACAGGGGGGGATGGTGAGCAGTTCTTC.

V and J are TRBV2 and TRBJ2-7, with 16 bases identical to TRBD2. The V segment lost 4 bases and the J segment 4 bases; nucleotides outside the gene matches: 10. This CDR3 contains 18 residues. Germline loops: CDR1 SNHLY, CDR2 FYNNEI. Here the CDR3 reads CASSGGTSGRAFRYEQYF. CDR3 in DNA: TGTGCCAGCAGTGGGGGGACTAGCGGGAGGGCCTTTCGGTACGAGCAGTACTTC.

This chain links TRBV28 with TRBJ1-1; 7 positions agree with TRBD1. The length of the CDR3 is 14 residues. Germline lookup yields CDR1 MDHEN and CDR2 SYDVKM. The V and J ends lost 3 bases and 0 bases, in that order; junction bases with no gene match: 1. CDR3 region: CASSLGQMNTEAFF. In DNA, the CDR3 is TGTGCCAGCAGTTTGGGACAGATGAACACTGAAGCTTTCTTT.

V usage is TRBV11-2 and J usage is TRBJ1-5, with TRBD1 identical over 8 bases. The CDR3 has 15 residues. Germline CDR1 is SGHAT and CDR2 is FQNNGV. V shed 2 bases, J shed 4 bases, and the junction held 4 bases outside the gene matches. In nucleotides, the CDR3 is TGTGCCAGCAGCTTACAGGGGGCTCATAATCAGCCCCAGCATTTT. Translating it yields CASSLQGAHNQPQHF.

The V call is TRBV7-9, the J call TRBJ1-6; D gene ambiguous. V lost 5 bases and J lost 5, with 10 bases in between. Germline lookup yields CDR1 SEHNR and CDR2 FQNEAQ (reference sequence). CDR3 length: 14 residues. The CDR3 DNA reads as TGTGCCAGCAGCGAGACAATCCATAATTCACCCCTCCACTTT. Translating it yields CASSETIHNSPLHF.

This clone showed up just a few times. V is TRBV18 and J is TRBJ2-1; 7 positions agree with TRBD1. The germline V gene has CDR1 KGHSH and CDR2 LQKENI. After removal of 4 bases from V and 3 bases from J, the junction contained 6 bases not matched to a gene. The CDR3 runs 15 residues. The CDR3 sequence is CASSRRDSHYNEQFF. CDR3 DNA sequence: TGTGCCAGCTCACGCCGGGACAGCCACTACAATGAGCAGTTCTTC.

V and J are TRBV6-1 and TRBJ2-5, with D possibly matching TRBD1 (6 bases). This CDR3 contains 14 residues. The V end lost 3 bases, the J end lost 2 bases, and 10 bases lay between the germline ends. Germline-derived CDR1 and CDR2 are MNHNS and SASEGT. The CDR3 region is CASSDWGRQETQYF. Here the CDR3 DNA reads TGTGCCAGCAGTGATTGGGGGCGGCAAGAGACCCAGTACTTC.

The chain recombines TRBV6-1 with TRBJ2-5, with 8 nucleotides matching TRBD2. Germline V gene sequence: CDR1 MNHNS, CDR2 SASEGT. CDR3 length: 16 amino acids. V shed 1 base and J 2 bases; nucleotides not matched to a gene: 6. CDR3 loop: CASSEGVASGQETQYF. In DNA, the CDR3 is TGTGCCAGCAGTGAAGGGGTCGCTAGCGGGCAAGAGACCCAGTACTTC.

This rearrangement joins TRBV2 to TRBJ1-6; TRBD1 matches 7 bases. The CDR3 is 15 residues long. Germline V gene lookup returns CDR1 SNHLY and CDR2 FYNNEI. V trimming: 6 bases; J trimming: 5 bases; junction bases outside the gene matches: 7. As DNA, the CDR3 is TGTGCCAGCAGGGAGGGAACAGGGGATAATTCACCCCTCCACTTT. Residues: CASREGTGDNSPLHF. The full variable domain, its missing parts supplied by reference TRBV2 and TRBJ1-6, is EPEVTQTPSHQVTQMGQEVILRCVPISNHLYFYWYRQILGQKVEFLVSFYNNEISEKSEIFDDQFSVERPDGSNFTLKIRSTKLEDSAMYFCASREGTGDNSPLHFGNGTRLTVT.

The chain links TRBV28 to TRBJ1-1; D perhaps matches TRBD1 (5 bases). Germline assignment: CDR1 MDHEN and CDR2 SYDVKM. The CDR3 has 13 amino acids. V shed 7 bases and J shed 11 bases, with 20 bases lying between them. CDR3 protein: CASTPRRRGVAFF. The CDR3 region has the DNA TGTGCCAGCACCCCTCGCCGGCGGGGGGTGGCTTTCTTT. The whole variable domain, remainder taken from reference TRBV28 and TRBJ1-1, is DVKVTQSSRYLVKRTGEKVFLECVQDMDHENMFWYRQDPGLGLRLIYFSYDVKMKEKGDIPEGYSVSREKKERFSLILESASTNQTSMYLCASTPRRRGVAFFGQGTRLTVV.